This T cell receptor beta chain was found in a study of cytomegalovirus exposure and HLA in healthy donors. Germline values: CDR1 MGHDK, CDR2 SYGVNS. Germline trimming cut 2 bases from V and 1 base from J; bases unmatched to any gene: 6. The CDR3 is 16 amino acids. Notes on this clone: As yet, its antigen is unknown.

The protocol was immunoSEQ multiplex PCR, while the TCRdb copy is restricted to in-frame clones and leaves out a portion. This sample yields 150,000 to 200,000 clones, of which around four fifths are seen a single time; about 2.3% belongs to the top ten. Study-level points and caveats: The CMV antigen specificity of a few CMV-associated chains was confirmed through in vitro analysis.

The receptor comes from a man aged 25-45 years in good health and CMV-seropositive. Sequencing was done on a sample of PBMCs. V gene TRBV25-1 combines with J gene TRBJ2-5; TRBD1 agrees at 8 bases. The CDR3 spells CASSEEDRASQETQYF. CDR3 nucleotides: TGTGCCAGCAGTGAAGAGGACAGGGCATCCCAAGAGACCCAGTACTTC.